A selection of T cell receptor beta chains follows, all from one sample in a study of blood T cell repertoires in COVID-19. TCRdb's copy holds only in-frame clones and misses some; the assay was immunoSEQ multiplex PCR. The repertoire includes 190,000 or so clones, less than 90% of them detected once, and around 0.76% sits in the top ten. Material for sequencing was peripheral blood. These receptors all come from a woman aged 70-85 years with acute or convalescent COVID-19. The CDR3 runs from the conserved cysteine through the conserved F or W. The D gene is left open where the match is weak. Where a row states a size, it is once, few, many or the class of an expanded clone; other rows omit it.

d_call	j_call	clone_size	v_call	cdr3_length	cdr3_aa	cdr3_nt
NA	TRBJ2-1	NA	TRBV19	16	CASSIDGGFSYNEQFF	TGTGCCAGTAGTATAGATGGAGGGTTCTCCTACAATGAGCAGTTCTTC
NA	TRBJ2-2	NA	TRBV5-4	16	CASSGGQFRDTGELFF	TGTGCCAGCAGCGGAGGACAGTTCCGCGACACCGGGGAGCTGTTTTTT
NA	TRBJ1-4	NA	TRBV6-5	15	CASSYSLGTNEKLFF	TGTGCCAGCAGTTACTCTCTAGGCACTAATGAAAAACTGTTTTTT
TRBD2	TRBJ2-7	NA	TRBV5-4	15	CASSRKASGNREQYF	TGTGCCAGCAGCCGGAAGGCTAGCGGTAACCGGGAGCAGTACTTC
NA	TRBJ1-1	NA	TRBV11-3	13	CASSWSRVSEAFF	TGTGCCAGCAGCTGGTCCAGGGTATCTGAAGCTTTCTTT
TRBD1	TRBJ1-2	once	TRBV5-1	14	CASRGTAGGYGYTF	TGCGCCAGCAGGGGGACAGCCGGGGGTTATGGCTACACCTTC
NA	TRBJ2-5	few	TRBV5-1	15	CASSLGFRVRETQYF	TGCGCCAGCAGCTTGGGCTTCAGGGTGAGGGAGACCCAGTACTTC
TRBD1	TRBJ1-4	NA	TRBV12-3/TRBV12-4	13	CASRQGVFEKLFF	TGTGCCAGCCGACAGGGCGTGTTTGAAAAACTGTTTTTT
TRBD1	TRBJ1-2	few	TRBV13	14	CASSSDRGLGGYTF	TGTGCCAGCAGCTCGGACAGGGGATTAGGTGGCTACACCTTC
TRBD1	TRBJ1-2	NA	TRBV7-9	14	CASSVTQGSYGYTF	TGTGCCAGCAGCGTGACACAGGGGAGCTATGGCTACACCTTC
TRBD2	TRBJ2-2	NA	TRBV20-1	15	CSASPIGLAPGELFF	TGCAGTGCTAGTCCGATCGGACTAGCGCCCGGGGAGCTGTTTTTT
NA	TRBJ2-7	NA	TRBV5-1	12	CASSFERDSLYF	TGCGCCAGCAGCTTCGAGAGGGACTCGCTGTACTTC
TRBD1	TRBJ2-5	NA	TRBV2	15	CASSPRGGFQETQYF	TGTGCCAGCAGCCCGAGAGGGGGCTTTCAAGAGACCCAGTACTTC
TRBD1	TRBJ2-5	NA	TRBV7-8	15	CASSPHTGGQETQYF	TGTGCCAGCAGCCCACACACAGGGGGTCAAGAGACCCAGTACTTC
TRBD2	TRBJ2-1	NA	TRBV11-3	15	CASSLSTSGGGEQFF	TGTGCCAGCAGCTTATCGACTAGCGGGGGAGGTGAGCAGTTCTTC
NA	TRBJ1-2	NA	TRBV18	16	CASSPQGAGSYYGYTF	TGTGCCAGCTCACCACAAGGAGCCGGCAGCTACTATGGCTACACCTTC
NA	TRBJ2-5	NA	TRBV5-4	14	CASSLRGFSETQYF	TGTGCCAGCAGCTTACGAGGGTTTTCGGAGACCCAGTACTTC
TRBD1	TRBJ1-3	few	TRBV14	17	CASSPSARTGNRNTIYF	TGTGCCAGCAGCCCATCGGCCAGGACAGGGAACAGAAACACCATATATTTT
NA	TRBJ2-5	NA	TRBV5-1	15	CASRKGRKGQETQYF	TGCGCCAGCAGAAAAGGGAGGAAGGGACAAGAGACCCAGTACTTC
TRBD1	TRBJ2-7	NA	TRBV18	15	CASSPRTGSYYEQYF	TGTGCCAGCTCACCAAGGACAGGATCCTACTACGAGCAGTACTTC
TRBD1	TRBJ2-3	NA	TRBV7-9	11	CATRTGDTQYF	TGTGCCACCAGGACAGGGGATACGCAGTATTTT
TRBD1	TRBJ2-5	NA	TRBV5-1	17	CASSSGRQGWVAETQYF	TGCGCCAGCAGCTCAGGGCGACAGGGATGGGTGGCAGAGACCCAGTACTTC
TRBD1	TRBJ1-5	few	TRBV7-8	14	CASSFDREYQPQHF	TGTGCCAGCAGCTTTGACAGGGAGTATCAGCCCCAGCATTTT
TRBD1	TRBJ2-3	NA	TRBV6-6	15	CASSQTGGGTDTQYF	TGTGCCAGCAGCCAAACAGGGGGCGGAACAGATACGCAGTATTTT
NA	TRBJ1-1	NA	TRBV2	14	CASSDFGTTTEAFF	TGTGCCAGCAGTGACTTCGGGACAACGACTGAAGCTTTCTTT
TRBD2	TRBJ2-7	NA	TRBV5-1	15	CASSLVGLAGGEQYF	TGCGCCAGCAGCTTGGTTGGGCTAGCGGGGGGCGAGCAGTACTTC
NA	TRBJ2-2	NA	TRBV15	15	CATSRVQDYTGELFF	TGTGCCACCAGCAGAGTGCAGGATTACACCGGGGAGCTGTTTTTT
TRBD1	TRBJ1-2	NA	TRBV11-2	13	CASRGTGFYGYTF	TGTGCCAGCAGGGGGACAGGGTTCTATGGCTACACCTTC
TRBD1	TRBJ1-2	NA	TRBV6-5	15	CASSYSSGGEFGYTF	TGTGCCAGCAGTTACTCCTCAGGGGGCGAATTTGGCTACACCTTC
NA	TRBJ1-4	NA	TRBV12-3/TRBV12-4	13	CASSLGTDEKLFF	TGTGCCAGCAGTTTAGGGACAGATGAAAAACTGTTTTTT
NA	TRBJ2-3	NA	TRBV5-1	14	CASSLSQGRDTQYF	TGCGCCAGCAGCTTGTCGCAGGGTAGGGATACGCAGTATTTT
NA	TRBJ2-3	NA	TRBV27	16	CASTDLGAGRTDTQYF	TGTGCCAGCACGGATTTAGGGGCGGGGCGCACAGATACGCAGTATTTT
NA	TRBJ2-6	NA	TRBV7-2	15	CASSLGGVGANVLTF	TGTGCCAGCAGCTTAGGAGGTGTTGGGGCCAACGTCCTGACTTTC
TRBD1	TRBJ1-1	NA	TRBV9	16	CASSVGGDRGNTEAFF	TGTGCCAGCAGCGTAGGGGGTGACAGGGGGAACACTGAAGCTTTCTTT
TRBD1	TRBJ2-7	few	TRBV5-1	15	CASSSSGTGVLEQYF	TGCGCCAGCAGCAGCTCCGGGACAGGGGTTTTGGAGCAGTACTTC
TRBD1	TRBJ1-5	once	TRBV25-1	15	CASSGSGQGIQPQHF	TGTGCCAGCAGTGGGTCGGGACAGGGCATTCAGCCCCAGCATTTT
NA	TRBJ1-4	NA	TRBV25-1	14	CASRDTGGVEKLFF	TGTGCCAGCAGAGATACGGGGGGGGTGGAAAAACTGTTTTTT
NA	TRBJ1-6	NA	TRBV7-9	15	CASSLEGSDNSPLHF	TGTGCCAGCAGCTTAGAAGGCAGCGATAATTCACCCCTCCACTTT
NA	TRBJ1-1	NA	TRBV28	14	CASSFRGGNTEAFF	TGTGCCAGCAGTTTCCGGGGGGGGAACACTGAAGCTTTCTTT
NA	TRBJ2-7	once	TRBV12-3/TRBV12-4	13	CASSRAGSNEQYF	TGTGCCAGCAGCCGCGCCGGGTCAAACGAGCAGTACTTC
TRBD2	TRBJ2-5	NA	TRBV5-4	14	CASSLTSGQGTQYF	TGTGCCAGCAGCCTGACTAGCGGCCAAGGGACCCAGTACTTC
NA	TRBJ1-2	NA	TRBV3-1/TRBV3-2	15	CASSQEGGVRAGYTF	TGTGCCAGCAGCCAAGAAGGGGGGGTCAGGGCTGGCTACACCTTC
TRBD1	TRBJ2-1	once	TRBV11-3	16	CASSLAQGQGLNEQFF	TGTGCCAGCAGCTTAGCTCAGGGACAGGGACTCAATGAGCAGTTCTTC
NA	TRBJ2-7	NA	TRBV15	15	CATSRDGSFVYEQYF	TGTGCCACCAGCAGAGATGGTAGTTTCGTCTACGAGCAGTACTTC
NA	TRBJ2-3	NA	TRBV4-1	15	CASSQPGLGTDTQYF	TGCGCCAGCAGCCAACCCGGACTCGGCACAGATACGCAGTATTTT
NA	TRBJ1-5	NA	TRBV5-8	13	CASSGGGNQPQHF	TGTGCCAGCAGCGGGGGGGGCAATCAGCCCCAGCATTTT
TRBD1	TRBJ1-2	few	TRBV4-2	17	CASSQDGGQGFAYGYTF	TGTGCCAGCAGCCAAGATGGGGGACAGGGGTTCGCCTATGGCTACACCTTC
TRBD2	TRBJ2-7	NA	TRBV10-2	15	CASALLAGGVYEQYF	TGCGCCAGCGCGCTCTTAGCGGGAGGGGTCTACGAGCAGTACTTC
NA	TRBJ2-2	NA	TRBV7-8	13	CARQGLNTGELFF	TGTGCCAGACAGGGATTGAACACCGGGGAGCTGTTTTTT
NA	TRBJ1-3	NA	TRBV7-8	15	CASSSIPGGPDTIYF	TGTGCCAGCAGCTCCATACCCGGGGGGCCCGACACCATATATTTT